The 29 T cell receptor beta chains listed next were all sequenced from one sample in a study of graft-versus-host responses after intestinal transplantation. Their cognate antigens are unknown. Produced via immunoSEQ multiplex PCR; TCRdb's table is partial and in-frame only. The sample contains some 70,000 clones, around 86% of which appear only once. Specimen: unstimulated CD8+ T cells sorted from spleen or lymph node cells, collected before transplant. These receptors were collected from a human donor who was the organ donor for an intestinal transplant.

The chain links TRBV7-8 to TRBJ1-2, with D possibly matching TRBD1 (6 bases). CDR1 and CDR2 from the germline V gene are SGHVS and FQNEAQ. V was clipped by 1 base and J by 0 bases, with 21 bases between them. This CDR3 is built from 19 residues. CDR3 coding DNA: TGTGCCAGCAGCTTAGAATCCTTTAGATCGGACAGATCTAACTATGGCTACACCTTC. It is translated as CASSLESFRSDRSNYGYTF. Full variable domain (rest looked up from reference TRBV7-8 and TRBJ1-2): GAGVSQSPRYKVAKRGQDVALRCDPISGHVSLFWYQQALGQGPEFLTYFQNEAQLDKSGLPSDRFFAERPEGSVSTLKIQRTQQEDSAVYLCASSLESFRSDRSNYGYTFGSGTRLTVV.

The chain has TRBV5-5 and TRBJ1-2; D not resolved. Trimming removed 6 bases at V and 6 bases at J, with 9 bases between. CDR1 is SGHKS and CDR2 is YYEKEE in the germline V gene (reference sequence). The CDR3 extends over 11 amino acids. CDR3 loop: CASNGVNGYTF. CDR3 DNA sequence: TGTGCCAGCAACGGGGTGAATGGCTACACCTTC.

The chain recombines TRBV4-1 with TRBJ2-2; 7 bases fit TRBD2. Germline V gene lookup returns CDR1 MGHRA and CDR2 YSYEKL. The CDR3 consists of 16 residues. Trimming removed 5 bases from V and 3 bases from J; junction bases left unmatched: 9. CDR3 amino acids: CASSWSGVFDTGELFF. CDR3 bases: TGCGCCAGCAGCTGGAGCGGGGTATTTGACACCGGGGAGCTGTTTTTT.

In this sample, this clone turned up a few times. In DNA form, the CDR3 reads TGCGCCAGCAGCCCTGTCTGGACCGCGGGGGAAAAACTGTTTTTT. Translating it yields CASSPVWTAGEKLFF. The rearrangement links TRBV4-1 to TRBJ1-4; no clear D. This CDR3 is 15 amino acids long. Germline loops: CDR1 MGHRA, CDR2 YSYEKL. The V end was cut by 4 bases, the J end by 8 bases, with 17 bases between.

V and J are TRBV10-3 and TRBJ2-7, with D unresolved. Germline V gives CDR1 ENHRY, CDR2 SYGVKD. The CDR3 length is 12 residues. The CDR3 sequence is CGVGREPYEQYF. CDR3 DNA sequence: TGTGGGGTCGGACGAGAGCCCTACGAGCAGTACTTC.

This clone was detected only a few times. The chain uses TRBV7-9 and TRBJ2-1; 10 bases fit TRBD2. This CDR3 comprises 16 residues. With V trimmed by 5 bases and J by 4 bases, 8 bases remained unmatched. Germline V gene lookup returns CDR1 SEHNR and CDR2 FQNEAQ (reference sequence). CDR3: CASSPSAGGWYNEQFF. The CDR3 nucleotides are TGTGCCAGCAGCCCCTCAGCGGGGGGGTGGTACAATGAGCAGTTCTTC.

The rearrangement links TRBV6-5 to TRBJ1-6; perhaps TRBD1 as D (5 bases). Per the germline V gene, CDR1 is MNHEY and CDR2 is SVGAGI. V dropped 5 bases and J dropped 14 bases, with 22 bases sitting between them. The CDR3 sequence is 15 residues long. For the CDR3, the DNA is TGTGCCAGCAGTCCCGGGACTGCACTTCCCGGGGCCCTCCACTTT. Translating it yields CASSPGTALPGALHF.

DNA for the CDR3: TGCGCCAGCAGAGCGGCCGATGGGCGTTACTCCTACGAGCAGTACTTC. It yields the protein CASRAADGRYSYEQYF. The chain has TRBV5-1 and TRBJ2-7, with D possibly TRBD2 on 5 matching bases. CDR3 length: 16 amino acids. The germline CDR1 and CDR2 sequences are SGHRS and YFSETQ. V was shortened by 5 bases and J by 0 bases, with 18 bases between the two germline ends.

This clone was counted a few times. V and J are TRBV6-1 and TRBJ1-1; D call uncertain. V dropped 3 bases and J dropped 0 bases, with 11 bases sitting between them. The CDR3 totals 15 residues. Germline assignment: CDR1 MNHNS and CDR2 SASEGT. CDR3 nucleotides: TGTGCCAGCAGTGAGAGGATGGTTCTGAACACTGAAGCTTTCTTT. Its translation: CASSERMVLNTEAFF.

The J gene is TRBJ1-1, the V gene TRBV7-8; D not certain. The V end was cut by 4 bases, the J end by 3 bases, with 12 bases between. Germline lookup yields CDR1 SGHVS and CDR2 FQNEAQ. This CDR3 region has 14 residues. The CDR3 DNA reads TGTGCCAGCAGCTCTAAAGTTATAGACACTGAAGCTTTCTTT. Translated: CASSSKVIDTEAFF.

V and J are TRBV28 and TRBJ2-7, with TRBD2 as a possible D gene (6 bases). This CDR3 has 14 amino acids. The V end lost 6 bases, the J end lost 2 bases, and 14 bases lay between the germline ends. Germline values: CDR1 MDHEN, CDR2 SYDVKM. This CDR3 is CASRAQPGAYEQYF. The CDR3, as DNA: TGTGCCAGCAGAGCCCAACCGGGAGCCTACGAGCAGTACTTC. Drawing the rest from reference TRBV28 and TRBJ2-7, the complete variable domain is DVKVTQSSRYLVKRTGEKVFLECVQDMDHENMFWYRQDPGLGLRLIYFSYDVKMKEKGDIPEGYSVSREKKERFSLILESASTNQTSMYLCASRAQPGAYEQYFGPGTRLTVT.

CDR3 DNA: TGTGCCACCAGCAGAGATCCGGCGGGGCTGGAGCAGTTCTTC. It translates to CATSRDPAGLEQFF. The genes are TRBV15 and TRBJ2-1; a weak D match, TRBD2 (6 bases). Trimming took off 0 bases at V and 10 bases at J, with 13 bases between the two ends. The germline gives CDR1 LNHNV, CDR2 YYDKDF (reference sequence). The CDR3 totals 14 residues.

The rearrangement links TRBV7-8 to TRBJ1-5; tentatively, D is TRBD1 (6 bases). CDR3 length: 17 residues. Germline loops: CDR1 SGHVS, CDR2 FQNEAQ. Trimming took off 0 bases at V and 2 bases at J, with 14 bases between the two ends. The CDR3 spells CASSLAPPQGGNQPQHF. The DNA for the CDR3 is TGTGCCAGCAGCTTAGCCCCTCCACAGGGTGGCAATCAGCCCCAGCATTTT.

The rearrangement links TRBV6-5 to TRBJ1-1; no firm D call. From germline, CDR1 is MNHEY and CDR2 SVGAGI. Trimming removed 6 bases at V and 7 bases at J, with 21 bases between. This CDR3 has 15 residues. CDR3 nucleotides: TGTGCCAGCAGCGGGAATGGTAGCCCGCGCTTTGAAGCTTTCTTT. Translating it yields CASSGNGSPRFEAFF.

The CDR3 DNA sequence: TGTGCCAGCAGTCCTGGTTGGAACACCGGGGAGCTGTTTTTT. Translated: CASSPGWNTGELFF. V gene TRBV27 combines with J gene TRBJ2-2; D gene ambiguous. The CDR3 contains 14 residues. V was pared by 5 bases and J by 1 base, with 8 bases between. Germline assignment: CDR1 MNHEY and CDR2 SMNVEV (reference sequence).

This clone was seen more than once but under ten times. This chain links TRBV5-5 with TRBJ2-3; TRBD2 matches at 7 bases. This CDR3 spans 16 amino acids. Germline V gene lookup returns CDR1 SGHKS and CDR2 YYEKEE (reference sequence). J lost 0 bases, V lost 2 bases, and 6 bases had no gene match. For the CDR3, the DNA is TGTGCCAGCAGCTTCTTGGGCGGGAGTAGCACAGATACGCAGTATTTT. This codes for CASSFLGGSSTDTQYF.

This chain connects TRBV14 to TRBJ1-6; maybe TRBD1 (5 bases). Germline V CDR1 and CDR2: SGHDN, FVKESK. This CDR3 is 15 amino acids long. Between the trimmed V and J ends, which lost 4 bases and 3 bases, there was a span of 10 bases. CDR3 sequence reads: CASSPLRDYNSPLHF. In DNA, the CDR3 is TGTGCCAGCAGCCCTCTCAGGGACTATAATTCACCCCTCCACTTT.

This rearrangement joins TRBV4-1 to TRBJ1-5; tentative D call: TRBD1 (5 bases). The CDR3 loop spans 15 amino acids. CDR1 and CDR2 from the germline V gene are MGHRA and YSYEKL. The V gene lost 5 bases and the J gene lost 6 bases, with 17 bases spanning the gap. CDR3 residues: CASSTGGEGTQPQHF. The DNA of the CDR3 is TGCGCCAGCAGCACGGGGGGAGAGGGAACTCAGCCCCAGCATTTT.

The chain couples TRBV25-1 to TRBJ1-1; 7 bases are a match to TRBD1. CDR3 size: 15 residues. Germline V gene sequence: CDR1 MGHDK, CDR2 SYGVNS. The junction had 11 bases not matched to a gene; V was cut back by 10 bases and J by 0 bases. The CDR3 bases are TGTGCCACTGACTCGGGACAGTACATGAACACTGAAGCTTTCTTT. It yields the protein CATDSGQYMNTEAFF.

This chain's CDR3 is CASSLAFDVTLAETQYF. The CDR3 nucleotides read TGCGCCAGCAGCTTGGCCTTCGATGTCACGTTAGCGGAGACCCAGTACTTC. V gene TRBV5-1 combines with J gene TRBJ2-5; TRBD2 is a possible D gene (5 bases). The CDR3 is 17 amino acids. Germline CDR1 SGHRS, CDR2 YFSETQ. The V end was cut by 0 bases, the J end by 5 bases, with 20 bases between.

The chain combines TRBV30 with TRBJ1-1; 8 positions agree with TRBD1. The CDR3 loop spans 12 amino acids. CDR1 and CDR2 (germline): GTSNPN, SVGIG (reference sequence). J lost 6 bases, V lost 5 bases, and 5 bases had no gene match. The chain's CDR3 is CAWDRGQPEAFF. The DNA for the CDR3 is TGTGCCTGGGACAGGGGTCAACCTGAAGCTTTCTTT.

This clone was seen only once. The chain links TRBV4-1 to TRBJ1-2, with a weak D call TRBD1 (5 bases). V dropped 4 bases and J dropped 2 bases, with 17 bases sitting between them. Germline CDR1 MGHRA, CDR2 YSYEKL. This CDR3 comprises 16 residues. The CDR3 here is CASSPEPGTGNYGYTF. The CDR3 DNA reads as TGCGCCAGCAGCCCCGAACCCGGGACGGGAAACTATGGCTACACCTTC.

The chain employs TRBV7-6 and TRBJ2-7; perhaps TRBD1 as D (5 bases). The germline V gene encodes CDR1 SGHVS and CDR2 FNYEAQ. V was trimmed by 5 bases and J by 1 base, leaving 9 bases between them. This CDR3 has 13 residues. This CDR3 reads CASSEGASYEQYF. DNA for the CDR3: TGTGCCAGCAGCGAAGGGGCTTCCTACGAGCAGTACTTC. The variable domain in full, completed from reference TRBV7-6 and TRBJ2-7, reads GAGVSQSPRYKVTKRGQDVALRCDPISGHVSLYWYRQALGQGPEFLTYFNYEAQQDKSGLPNDRFSAERPEGSISTLTIQRTEQRDSAMYRCASSEGASYEQYFGPGTRLTVT.

The chain carries TRBV28 and TRBJ1-2; D gene ambiguous. V lost 5 bases to trimming and J lost 6 bases, with 19 bases between them. The length of the CDR3 is 15 residues. Germline V lookup: CDR1 MDHEN, CDR2 SYDVKM. The CDR3 DNA follows: TGTGCCAGCAGTCCGCCTCAGCAGGACCCGAATGGCTACACCTTC. Its protein is CASSPPQQDPNGYTF.

V gene TRBV4-2 combines with J gene TRBJ2-1; 8 bases agree with TRBD2. The germline gives CDR1 LGHNA, CDR2 YNFKEQ. The CDR3 is 16 amino acids. The V and J ends lost 4 bases and 6 bases, in that order; junction bases with no gene match: 11. The CDR3 is CASSPFQAGAVNEQFF. CDR3 in DNA: TGTGCCAGCAGCCCCTTTCAAGCGGGGGCCGTCAATGAGCAGTTCTTC.

This chain joins TRBV11-2 and TRBJ1-3; D is perhaps TRBD1 (6 bases). The CDR3 has 15 amino acids. Germline V gene lookup returns CDR1 SGHAT and CDR2 FQNNGV. The germline V and J ends were trimmed by 1 base and 0 bases, with 7 bases remaining between them. The CDR3 reads CASSLGTVSGNTIYF. The CDR3 DNA follows: TGTGCCAGCAGCTTAGGGACAGTCTCTGGAAACACCATATATTTT.

This chain joins TRBV30 and TRBJ2-5; unclear D gene. With 4 bases removed from V and 5 bases from J, the gap between germline ends came to 11 bases. CDR1 is GTSNPN, CDR2 SVGIG, per germline (reference sequence). The CDR3 has 12 residues. Here the CDR3 reads CAWKLAGETQYF. The CDR3 nucleotides read TGTGCCTGGAAGCTGGCCGGGGAGACCCAGTACTTC.

The rearrangement uses TRBV15 and TRBJ1-2; D remains unclear. V shed 1 base and J shed 4 bases, with 16 bases lying between them. The V gene's germline CDR1 is LNHNV and CDR2 YYDKDF (reference sequence). This CDR3 has 16 amino acids. This chain's CDR3 is CATSRANLGYSYGYTF. CDR3 DNA sequence: TGTGCCACCAGCAGAGCAAATTTAGGGTACAGCTATGGCTACACCTTC.

The chain carries TRBV28 and TRBJ1-1, with a possible D match to TRBD1 (5 bases). The CDR3 covers 14 residues. Trimming pared 5 bases from V and 5 bases from J, leaving 15 bases between. The germline CDR1 and CDR2 sequences are MDHEN and SYDVKM. The CDR3 DNA reads as TGTGCCAGCAGTGTCTTGTCAGGGAGGACTGAAGCTTTCTTT. It is translated as CASSVLSGRTEAFF.